A selection of T cell receptor beta chains follows, all from one sample in a study of cytomegalovirus exposure and HLA in healthy donors. Clones were read by immunoSEQ multiplex PCR, and TCRdb kept only the in-frame ones, dropping some. The sample yields around 67,000 clones, around 91% seen once. Sequencing was carried out using PBMCs. The receptors come from a woman aged 25-40 years in good health and CMV-seropositive. CDR3s leave out the opening cysteine and the closing phenylalanine or tryptophan.

v_gene,j_gene,CDR3aa
TRBV27,TRBJ2-7,ASSPQATGPSRNEQY
TRBV19,TRBJ2-1,ASSITSGRTSNIRNEQF
TRBV5-1,TRBJ2-7,ASSLGRDTSYEQY
TRBV7-8,TRBJ2-1,ASTINRQGADNEQF
TRBV7-9,TRBJ2-1,ASSLFTGSIYNEQF
TRBV7-2,TRBJ2-5,ASSSEGLRGETQY
TRBV30,TRBJ1-2,AWSVQSQLREGGYT
TRBV10-3,TRBJ1-5,AIRATGGNQPQH
TRBV29-1,TRBJ1-1,SVEEGPNTEAF
TRBV5-1,TRBJ2-5,ASSLRGVKEETQY
TRBV30,TRBJ2-1,ACPPTSGRAYEQF
TRBV11-2,TRBJ2-1,ASSFTSGSSYNEQF
TRBV14,TRBJ2-3,ASRLAGASDTQY
TRBV5-1,TRBJ2-3,ASSPTIPHTDTQY
TRBV5-6,TRBJ2-3,ASIYRGRPGTDTQY
TRBV27,TRBJ2-7,ASSSLFETLTYEQY
TRBV11-2,TRBJ2-7,ASRPLTGGSIYEQY
TRBV6-6,TRBJ2-2,ATRLTLNTGELF
TRBV15,TRBJ2-3,ATSRDPSTDTQY
TRBV2,TRBJ2-1,ASRAYWTSGVYNEQF
TRBV5-6,TRBJ1-5,ASSLVDQPQH
TRBV27,TRBJ2-5,ASSPLGGAQETQY
TRBV6-4,TRBJ1-1,ASSERGIEGYTEAF
TRBV2,TRBJ2-2,ASSVAIKLTGELF
TRBV2,TRBJ2-3,ASRPSGLADSTDTQY
TRBV7-9,TRBJ1-2,ASSSRTGGHYGYT
TRBV28,TRBJ1-2,ASSYRWLYGYT
TRBV15,TRBJ2-5,ATSRVRIRQSIQETQY
TRBV27,TRBJ2-2,ASSFDIRNTGELF
TRBV21-1,TRBJ1-2,ASSKAFLARDREDGYT
TRBV5-1,TRBJ2-6,ASRLVGAPGANVLT
TRBV18,TRBJ2-1,ASSQDAGGNNEQF
TRBV10-2,TRBJ2-1,ASSVPSGAPSEQF
TRBV4-1,TRBJ1-3,ASSLRETGDGGNTIY
TRBV9,TRBJ2-2,RRIGTSGRNTGELF
TRBV27,TRBJ1-1,ASRYIDRANTEAF
TRBV18,TRBJ2-1,ASSPLSSLSSYNEQF
TRBV5-6,TRBJ2-5,ASSLGAGARETQY
TRBV7-2,TRBJ2-2,ASSSPGLAYNTGELF
TRBV19,TRBJ2-6,ASSITGPGANVLT
TRBV4-1,TRBJ2-7,ASSPSGRPFYEQY
TRBV18,TRBJ2-7,ASSPPGTGKYEQY
TRBV29-1,TRBJ2-5,SAVSGTGLPRAQETQY